The sequence of this TCR beta chain was determined in a study of CD8+CD57+ T cells in acquired aplastic anemia. Genomic DNA acted as the template from which TCR beta VDJ combination and CDR3 sequence profiling were carried out. TCRdb fed the reads into MiXCR, producing one record per CDR3 protein. The sample carries about 180,000 distinct CDR3 sequences, 48% recorded once. For sequencing, patients were chosen who had shown expansion of CD8+CD57+ cells by flow cytometry. Germline-derived CDR1 and CDR2 are SNHLY and FYNNEI. This CDR3 has 14 residues. Trimming took off 7 bases at V and 4 bases at J, with 14 bases between the two ends. This clonotype was recorded many times.

V gene TRBV2 combines with J gene TRBJ2-1; a weak D match, TRBD1 (6 bases). The material sequenced was sorted CD4+, CD8+, or CD8+CD57+ T cells (not recorded which) from PBMCs. This TCR was recovered from a human donor with aplastic anemia. The CDR3 nucleotides read TGTGCCAGCACCCGGGACATGACATACAATGAGCAGTTCTTC. Encoded protein: CASTRDMTYNEQFF.